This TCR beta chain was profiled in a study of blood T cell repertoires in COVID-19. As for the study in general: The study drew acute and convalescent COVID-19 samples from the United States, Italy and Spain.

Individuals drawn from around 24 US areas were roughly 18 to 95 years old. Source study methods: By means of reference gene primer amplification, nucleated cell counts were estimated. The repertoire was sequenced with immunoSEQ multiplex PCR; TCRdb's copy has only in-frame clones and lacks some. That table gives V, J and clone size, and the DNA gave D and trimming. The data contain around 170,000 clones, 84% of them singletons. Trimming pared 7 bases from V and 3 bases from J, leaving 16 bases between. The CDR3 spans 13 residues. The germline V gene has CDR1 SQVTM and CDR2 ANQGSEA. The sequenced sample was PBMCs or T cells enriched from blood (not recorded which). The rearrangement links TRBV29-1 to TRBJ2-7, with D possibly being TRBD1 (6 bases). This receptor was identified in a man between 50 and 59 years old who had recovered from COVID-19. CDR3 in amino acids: CSALGHSNYEQYF. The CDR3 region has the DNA TGCAGCGCGCTGGGACATTCGAACTACGAGCAGTACTTC.